This TCR beta chain was identified during a study of T cell responses to AZD1222 COVID-19 vaccine. Study-level results: Donor demographics were predominantly white British with a female majority; clonal diversity may be underestimated.

The length of the CDR3 is 16 residues. Per the germline V gene, CDR1 is LNHDA and CDR2 is SQIVND (reference sequence). Between the trimmed V and J ends, which lost 6 bases and 3 bases, there was a span of 18 bases. Libraries were prepared by immunoSEQ multiplex PCR; TCRdb keeps only in-frame clonotypes and omits some of them. Among 150,000 to 200,000 clones listed, under 95% were seen once. Points on this clone: Its target is not known.

The rearrangement links TRBV19 to TRBJ1-5; D possibly corresponds to TRBD1 (6 bases). Source: peripheral blood, taken 28 days after the second AZD1222 dose. The receptor comes from an adult who received the AZD1222 COVID-19 vaccine. The CDR3 nucleotides are TGTGCCAGTAGGGGCCCGGGACACCTAATCAATCAGCCCCAGCATTTT. Protein: CASRGPGHLINQPQHF.